This T cell receptor beta chain was sequenced during a study of T cells in Graves' hyperthyroidism and ophthalmopathy. Study results and caveats: In the blood, most expanded thyroid clonotypes above 0.001 appeared as well.

Researchers took RNA transcripts and amplified the TCR beta CDR3 regions from them. TCR CDR3 regions were first amplified by RT-PCR with HTBI primers. TCRdb ran MiXCR on the multiplex PCR reads and lists one entry per CDR3 protein. Of approximately 400,000 distinct CDR3 sequences listed, 18% are singletons. The study based diagnoses on clinical symptoms, serum thyroxine and TRAb, thyroid ultrasound and orbital computed tomography. Fresh peripheral blood, approximately 10 ml, yielded the PBMCs. This clonotype was counted ten times or more. Antigen specificity is unknown. With 5 bases clipped from V and 9 bases from J, the junction kept 13 bases outside the gene matches. Germline V lookup: CDR1 MDHEN, CDR2 SYDVKM. The CDR3 has 15 amino acids.

This rearrangement joins TRBV28 to TRBJ2-1; 7 positions match TRBD1. The sample taken for sequencing was blood. The receptor's source is a man aged 18 to 35 with Graves' ophthalmopathy. The DNA of the CDR3 is TGTGCCAGCAGTCCGGAATACAGGGGTTACGGTGAGCAGTTCTTC. Its translation is CASSPEYRGYGEQFF.